This T cell receptor (beta chain) was captured by sequencing in a study of CD8 T cells in ankylosing spondylitis. General observations from the study: Reportedly, disease-linked clones are significantly enriched in ankylosing spondylitis patients' matched synovial fluid.

Trimming stripped 3 bases from V and 5 bases from J, with 13 bases between. Germline CDR1 MDHEN, CDR2 SYDVKM. The CDR3 has 14 residues. In the case of this clonotype: Its antigen is as yet unknown.

TCRdb recomputed calls from the 5' RACE reads with MiXCR, one row per CDR3 protein. The sample lists a few hundred thousand distinct CDR3 sequences, less than 25% occurring once. Input material: blood, either unsorted or a sorted T cell fraction (not recorded which). The TCR comes from a female donor with ankylosing spondylitis or in good health (not recorded which). The V gene is TRBV28, the J gene TRBJ2-5; possibly TRBD2 for D (6 bases). CDR3 sequence (DNA): TGTGCCAGCAGTTTTGGAGGGAGCGGGGAGACCCAGTACTTC. Residues: CASSFGGSGETQYF.